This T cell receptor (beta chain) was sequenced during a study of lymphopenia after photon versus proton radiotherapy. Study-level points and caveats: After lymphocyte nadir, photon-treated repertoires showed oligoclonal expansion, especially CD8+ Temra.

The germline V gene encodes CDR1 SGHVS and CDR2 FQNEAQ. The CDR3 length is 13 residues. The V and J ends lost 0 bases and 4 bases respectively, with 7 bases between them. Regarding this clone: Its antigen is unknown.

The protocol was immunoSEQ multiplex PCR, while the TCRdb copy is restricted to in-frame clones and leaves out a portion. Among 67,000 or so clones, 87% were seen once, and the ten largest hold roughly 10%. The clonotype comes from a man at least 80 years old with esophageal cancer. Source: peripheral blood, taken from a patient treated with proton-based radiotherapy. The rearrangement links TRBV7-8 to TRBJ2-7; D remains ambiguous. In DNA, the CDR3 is TGTGCCAGCAGCTTAGCGGGCCTATACGAGCAGTACTTC. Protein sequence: CASSLAGLYEQYF.